Detailed here is one TCR beta chain. Its antigen remains unidentified. The data derive from a study of cytomegalovirus exposure and HLA in healthy donors. Study-wide findings and caveats: Most TCR beta V segments were productive about 87% or about 30% of the time in an earlier analysis. Sequencing likely caused a cluster of highly shared sequence variants.

J lost 6 bases, V lost 2 bases, and 6 bases had no gene match. Germline CDR1 MNHNS, CDR2 SASEGT. This CDR3 has 16 residues. Use of 60 Vbeta and 13 Jbeta primers characterized the PCR. TCRdb's table, derived via immunoSEQ multiplex PCR, lists solely in-frame clones and lacks some. Its table lists 110,000 to 150,000 clones. The sample consisted of PBMCs. The TCR sequence derives from a woman aged 18-35 years in good health and CMV-seronegative. The V call is TRBV6-1, the J call TRBJ1-5; 11 nucleotides align to TRBD1. Here the CDR3 reads CASSETDRGLSQPQHF. The CDR3 DNA reads TGTGCCAGCAGTGAAACGGACAGGGGGCTTAGTCAGCCCCAGCATTTT.